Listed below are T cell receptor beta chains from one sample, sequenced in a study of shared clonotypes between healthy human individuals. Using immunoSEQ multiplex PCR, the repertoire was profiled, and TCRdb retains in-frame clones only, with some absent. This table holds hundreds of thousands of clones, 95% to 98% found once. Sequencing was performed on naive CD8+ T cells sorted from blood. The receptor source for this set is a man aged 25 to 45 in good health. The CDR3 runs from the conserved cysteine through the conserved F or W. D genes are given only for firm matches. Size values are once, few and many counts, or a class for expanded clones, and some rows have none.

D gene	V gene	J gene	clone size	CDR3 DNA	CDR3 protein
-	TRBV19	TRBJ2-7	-	TGTGCCAGTAATCGAGCAGGAGGGGACTACGAGCAGTACTTC	CASNRAGGDYEQYF
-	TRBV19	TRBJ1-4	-	TGTGCCTTCGATGGCTACTTTTTGGGTCTAAGGAGAAATGAAAAACTGTTTTTT	CAFDGYFLGLRRNEKLFF
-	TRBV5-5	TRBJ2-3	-	TGTGCCAGCAGCTTCCCTTTTTTAGAGGCGGGACAAGACACAGATACGCAGTATTTT	CASSFPFLEAGQDTDTQYF
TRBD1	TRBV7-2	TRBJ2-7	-	TGTGCCAGCAGCTTAAAACAGGGGAGATGGCACGAGCAGTACTTC	CASSLKQGRWHEQYF
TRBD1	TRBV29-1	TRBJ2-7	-	TGCAGCGTTGTAAACAGGGGTCTCCACGAGCAGTACTTC	CSVVNRGLHEQYF
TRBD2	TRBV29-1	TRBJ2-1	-	TGCAGCGTTGAAGAGGGACTAGCGGGAGTTCTGTTCTTC	CSVEEGLAGVLFF
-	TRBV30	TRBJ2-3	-	TGTGCCCAAAGCAGGGATAGCACAGATACGCAGTATTTT	CAQSRDSTDTQYF
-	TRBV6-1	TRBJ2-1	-	TGTGCCAGCAGTGAATGGGGCAGGGGGACTGTCGTTACCGGTGAGCAGTTCTTC	CASSEWGRGTVVTGEQFF
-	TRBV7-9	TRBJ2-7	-	TGTGCCAGCAGCTTAGTTGCCAGCTCCTACGAGCAGTACTTC	CASSLVASSYEQYF
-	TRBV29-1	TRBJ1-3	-	TGCAGCGTTGGTAGCAGCCGCTCTGGAAACACCATATATTTT	CSVGSSRSGNTIYF
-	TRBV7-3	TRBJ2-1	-	TGTGCCAGCAGCAGAGACCTTACCAATGAGCAGTTCTTC	CASSRDLTNEQFF
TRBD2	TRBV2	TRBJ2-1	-	TGTGCCAGCAGTCCGGGACTAGCTATCGGGGCCTATGAGCAGTTCTTC	CASSPGLAIGAYEQFF
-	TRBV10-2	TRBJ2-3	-	TGCGCCAGCTCCGTCGACACAGATACGCAGTATTTT	CASSVDTDTQYF
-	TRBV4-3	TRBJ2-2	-	TGCGCCAGCAGCCAAGATCCAGCGGGCCTCGGGGAGCTGTTTTTT	CASSQDPAGLGELFF
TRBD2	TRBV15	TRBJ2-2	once	TGTGCCACCCCAATCGCGGGGGCGAACACCGGGGAGCTGTTTTTT	CATPIAGANTGELFF
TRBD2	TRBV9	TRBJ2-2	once	TGTGCCAGCAGCGTAGAACCGGGACTAGCTAGCACCGGGGAGCTGTTTTTT	CASSVEPGLASTGELFF
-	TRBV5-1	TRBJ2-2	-	TGCGCCAGCAGCCCAACTACCGGGGAGCTGTTTTTT	CASSPTTGELFF
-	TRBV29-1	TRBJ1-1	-	TGCAGCGTCCGCAATATGGGGCACCAGAACACTGAAGCTTTCTTT	CSVRNMGHQNTEAFF
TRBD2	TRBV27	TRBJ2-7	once	TGTGCCAGCAAGCCGGGCGGGAGTATCTACGAGCAGTACTTC	CASKPGGSIYEQYF
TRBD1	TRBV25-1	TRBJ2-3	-	TGTGCCAGCACCATAGGGACAGGGACTAGCACAGATACGCAGTATTTT	CASTIGTGTSTDTQYF
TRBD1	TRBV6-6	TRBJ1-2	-	TGTGCCAGCAGTTACCGTACAGGGGAGGGCTATGGCTACACCTTC	CASSYRTGEGYGYTF
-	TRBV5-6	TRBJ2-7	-	TGTGCCAGCAGCTTGCCTAGGGGGAGCTCCTACGAGCAGTACTTC	CASSLPRGSSYEQYF
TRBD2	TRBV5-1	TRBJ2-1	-	TGCGCCAGCAGCTTGGGGCTAGCGGGAGGGTTATACAATGAGCAGTTCTTC	CASSLGLAGGLYNEQFF
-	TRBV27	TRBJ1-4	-	TGTGCCAGCGGCCCTCTGTTACAAGAAAAACTGTTTTTT	CASGPLLQEKLFF
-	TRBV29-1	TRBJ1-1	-	TGCAGCGTTGATCTGGGGGGAGTTGGGGCTGAAGCTTTCTTT	CSVDLGGVGAEAFF
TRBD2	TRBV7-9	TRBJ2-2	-	TGTGCCAGCAGCTTAGGACCTAGCGGGAGTCCGAACACCGGGGAGCTGTTTTTT	CASSLGPSGSPNTGELFF
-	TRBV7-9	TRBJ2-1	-	TGTGCCAGCAGTTCCACGGAGGGAAGGTACAATGAGCAGTTCTTC	CASSSTEGRYNEQFF
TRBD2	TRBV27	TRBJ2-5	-	TGTGCCAGCAGTCCGGGACTAGCGGGCTGGGAGACCCAGTACTTC	CASSPGLAGWETQYF
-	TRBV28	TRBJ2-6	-	TGTGCCAGCAGTTTATCTTGGGGGTACGGGGCCAACGTCCTGACTTTC	CASSLSWGYGANVLTF
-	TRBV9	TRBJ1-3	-	TGTGCCAGCAGCACCCACTTCGTCTCTGGAAACACCATATATTTT	CASSTHFVSGNTIYF
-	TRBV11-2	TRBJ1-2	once	TGTGCCAGCAGCCCCCTTTGGGGGGCGGACTATGGCTACACCTTC	CASSPLWGADYGYTF